These 16 T cell receptor beta chains share one sample of origin, sequenced in a study of blood T cells in healthy people across ages. It was with a sample-barcoded 5' primer and a J-beta primer mix that a second PCR of roughly 7 to 12 cycles was run. TCRdb re-derived calls from the 5' RACE reads in MiXCR, one entry per CDR3 protein. The sample includes 2 million or so distinct CDR3 sequences, roughly 52% of them seen just once. Sequences were obtained from blood. The receptors here all came from a woman between 40 and 50 years old in good health.

This rearrangement joins TRBV10-3 to TRBJ2-7; no clear D gene. Germline CDR1 reads ENHRY; CDR2 reads SYGVKD. V lost 4 bases and J lost 10, with 14 bases in between. This CDR3 has 12 amino acids. The CDR3 protein is CAISVESAKQYF. The CDR3 nucleotides are TGTGCCATCAGTGTGGAATCGGCGAAACAGTACTTC.

The J gene is TRBJ2-7, the V gene TRBV11-2; D gene unclear. V lost 5 bases and J lost 5, with 19 bases in between. Germline V gene lookup returns CDR1 SGHAT and CDR2 FQNNGV. This CDR3 spans 15 amino acids. CDR3 in DNA: TGTGCCAGCAGCCTGCCGCCCGTGAGCACCGACGAGCAGTACTTC. Its protein is CASSLPPVSTDEQYF.

This clonotype was counted between two and nine times. This rearrangement joins TRBV24-1 to TRBJ2-3, with a possible D match to TRBD1 (5 bases). From germline, CDR1 is KGHDR and CDR2 SFDVKD. The CDR3 extends over 13 amino acids. The V end was cut by 7 bases, the J end by 2 bases, with 9 bases between. CDR3 region: CATSNRYTDTQYF. The DNA for the CDR3 is TGTGCCACCAGCAACAGGTACACAGATACGCAGTATTTT.

This clonotype was recorded a few times. The rearrangement uses TRBV5-1 and TRBJ2-1; 13 nucleotides align to TRBD2. Germline V gives CDR1 SGHRS, CDR2 YFSETQ. There are 17 residues in the CDR3. With V trimmed by 4 bases and J by 4 bases, 8 bases remained unmatched. CDR3 in amino acids: CASSRTSGGDSYNEQFF. CDR3 nucleotides: TGCGCCAGCAGCCGGACTAGCGGGGGCGATTCTTACAATGAGCAGTTCTTC.

This clonotype was seen a handful of times. The rearrangement links TRBV3-1 to TRBJ2-5; TRBD2 aligns across 11 bases. This CDR3 is 14 amino acids long. Per the germline V gene, CDR1 is LGHDT and CDR2 is YNNKEL (reference sequence). The V gene end was trimmed by 6 bases and the J gene end by 7 bases; junction bases not matched to a gene: 7. The CDR3 loop is CASSQPTSGRTQYF. The DNA of the CDR3 is TGTGCCAGCAGTCAACCTACTAGCGGGAGGACCCAGTACTTC.

Here the CDR3 DNA reads TGCAGTGCTGGGGCAGTTTCTAACTATGGCTACACCTTC. Protein: CSAGAVSNYGYTF. The chain carries TRBV20-1 and TRBJ1-2, with D perhaps matching TRBD1 (5 bases). Germline V gene sequence: CDR1 DFQATT, CDR2 SNEGSKA (reference sequence). The CDR3 covers 13 residues. Trimming cost V 5 bases and J 0 bases, with 10 bases left between them.

The chain links TRBV6-2 or TRBV6-3 to TRBJ2-5; D gene uncertain. V lost 6 bases and J 2 bases, leaving 16 bases between the germline ends. The germline CDR1 and CDR2 sequences are MNHEY and SVGEGT. The CDR3 is 15 amino acids. The CDR3 bases are TGTGCCAGCAGCCCCAACACCGTTTGGCAAGAGACCCAGTACTTC. Residues: CASSPNTVWQETQYF.

The chain recombines TRBV25-1 with TRBJ2-2; D not certain. V was clipped by 4 bases and J by 8 bases, with 5 bases between them. The germline CDR1 and CDR2 sequences are MGHDK and SYGVNS. This CDR3 is built from 11 residues. The DNA for the CDR3 is TGTGCCAGCAGTGCCTCGGGGGAGCTGTTTTTT. This encodes CASSASGELFF.

The chain carries TRBV6-1 and TRBJ2-5; TRBD1 agrees at 10 bases. V was clipped by 2 bases and J by 2 bases; unmatched bases: 8. CDR3 length: 17 residues. Germline-derived CDR1 and CDR2 are MNHNS and SASEGT. The DNA for the CDR3 is TGTGCCAGCAGTGAAAGCGACAGGGGGCGCTGGCAAGAGACCCAGTACTTC. Translating it yields CASSESDRGRWQETQYF.

This rearrangement joins TRBV9 to TRBJ2-7, with 7 bases that match TRBD1. Germline V CDR1 and CDR2: SGDLS, YYNGEE. The junction had 8 bases not matched to a gene; V was cut back by 2 bases and J by 3 bases. CDR3 length equals 15 residues. The CDR3 DNA is TGTGCCAGCAGCGTCTCCCCGCGGACAGGCTACGAGCAGTACTTC. Its translation is CASSVSPRTGYEQYF.

This clonotype was recorded at least ten times. This rearrangement joins TRBV7-2 to TRBJ2-5, with D possibly matching TRBD1 (6 bases). Matching the DNA end better, TRBJ2-7 makes the J call doubtful. CDR1 SGHTA and CDR2 FQGNSA come from the germline V gene. This CDR3 has 15 residues. The CDR3 loop reads CASSFPVSGGGEQYF. DNA of the CDR3: TGTGCCAGCAGCTTCCCGGTCAGTGGGGGCGGCGAGCAGTACTTC.

This clonotype was detected ten times or more. The chain carries TRBV4-1 and TRBJ2-5; the match to TRBD2 covers 8 bases. Germline CDR1 reads MGHRA; CDR2 reads YSYEKL. The V gene end was trimmed by 3 bases and the J gene end by 5 bases; junction bases not matched to a gene: 2. The CDR3 totals 13 residues. The CDR3 bases are TGCGCCAGCAGCCAGGGACTAGTGGAGACCCAGTACTTC. Residues: CASSQGLVETQYF.

The chain combines TRBV4-3 with TRBJ2-7; D unclear. Trimming stripped 5 bases from V and 1 base from J, with 12 bases between. The length of the CDR3 is 14 residues. Germline assignment: CDR1 LGHNA and CDR2 YSLEER. In DNA form, the CDR3 reads TGCGCCAGCAGCATCACCGACGGTTCCTACGAGCAGTACTTC. It codes for CASSITDGSYEQYF.

This clonotype was counted between two and nine times. The chain joins TRBV28 to TRBJ1-2; 8 nucleotides line up with TRBD1. Trimming removed 5 bases from V and 12 bases from J; junction bases left unmatched: 14. Germline V lookup: CDR1 MDHEN, CDR2 SYDVKM. CDR3 length equals 14 residues. The CDR3 DNA is TGTGCCAGCAGTCAGGGGGCGCCGATAGTTAGGAACACCTTC. This sequence encodes CASSQGAPIVRNTF.

The chain employs TRBV29-1 and TRBJ1-1; D is uncertain. Germline loops: CDR1 SQVTM, CDR2 ANQGSEA. With 7 bases removed from V and 2 bases from J, the gap between germline ends came to 11 bases. This CDR3 has 12 amino acids. CDR3 nucleotides: TGCAGCGCCCGGCCCAGTAACACTGAAGCTTTCTTT. This translates into CSARPSNTEAFF. The whole variable domain, filled in from reference TRBV29-1 and TRBJ1-1, reads SAVISQKPSRDICQRGTSLTIQCQVDSQVTMMFWYRQQPGQSLTLIATANQGSEATYESGFVIDKFPISRPNLTFSTLTVSNMSPEDSSIYLCSARPSNTEAFFGQGTRLTVV.

This clonotype has a handful of counts. The V and J genes are TRBV19 and TRBJ1-5, with 8 positions matching TRBD1. Losses at the gene ends were 5 bases for V and 5 bases for J; bases not matched to a gene: 5. The germline gives CDR1 LNHDA, CDR2 SQIVND (reference sequence). This CDR3 spans 14 amino acids. As DNA, the CDR3 is TGTGCCAGTAGTTTCGACAGGGGAGATCAGCCCCAGCATTTT. It yields the protein CASSFDRGDQPQHF.